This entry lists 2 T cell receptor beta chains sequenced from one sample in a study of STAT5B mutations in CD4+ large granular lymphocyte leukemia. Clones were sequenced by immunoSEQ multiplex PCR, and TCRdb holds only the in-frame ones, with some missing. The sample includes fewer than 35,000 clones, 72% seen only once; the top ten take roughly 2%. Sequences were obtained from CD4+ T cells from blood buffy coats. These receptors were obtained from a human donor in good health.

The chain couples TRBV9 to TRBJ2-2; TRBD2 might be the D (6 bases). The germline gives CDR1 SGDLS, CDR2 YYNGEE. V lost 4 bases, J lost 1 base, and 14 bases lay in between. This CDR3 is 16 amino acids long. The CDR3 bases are TGTGCCAGCAGCCCGGGCGCGGGGAGGAACACCGGGGAGCTGTTTTTT. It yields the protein CASSPGAGRNTGELFF.

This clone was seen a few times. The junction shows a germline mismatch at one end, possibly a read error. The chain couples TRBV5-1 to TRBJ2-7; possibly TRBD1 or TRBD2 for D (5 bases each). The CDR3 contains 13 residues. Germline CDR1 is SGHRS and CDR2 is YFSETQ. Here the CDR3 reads CASSLGVGEVGDF. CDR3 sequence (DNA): TGCGCCAGCAGCTTGGGGGTCGGGGAAGTAGGGGACTTC.